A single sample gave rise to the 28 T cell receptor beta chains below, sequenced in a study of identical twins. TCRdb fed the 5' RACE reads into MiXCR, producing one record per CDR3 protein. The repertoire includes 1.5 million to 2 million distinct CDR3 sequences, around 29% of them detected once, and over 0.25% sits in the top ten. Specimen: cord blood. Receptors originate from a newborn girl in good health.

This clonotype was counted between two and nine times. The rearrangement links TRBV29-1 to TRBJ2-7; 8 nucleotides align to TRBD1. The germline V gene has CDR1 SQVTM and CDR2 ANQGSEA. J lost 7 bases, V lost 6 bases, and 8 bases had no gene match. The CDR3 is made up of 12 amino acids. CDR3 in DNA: TGCAGCGTAACGGACAGGGTGTGGGAGCAGTACTTC. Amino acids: CSVTDRVWEQYF.

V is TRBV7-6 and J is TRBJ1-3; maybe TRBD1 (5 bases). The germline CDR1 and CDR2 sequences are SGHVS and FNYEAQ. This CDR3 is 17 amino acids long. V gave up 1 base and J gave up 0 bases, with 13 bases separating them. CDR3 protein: CASSLVSPGNSGNTIYF. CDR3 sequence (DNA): TGTGCCAGCAGCTTAGTAAGTCCAGGGAACTCTGGAAACACCATATATTTT.

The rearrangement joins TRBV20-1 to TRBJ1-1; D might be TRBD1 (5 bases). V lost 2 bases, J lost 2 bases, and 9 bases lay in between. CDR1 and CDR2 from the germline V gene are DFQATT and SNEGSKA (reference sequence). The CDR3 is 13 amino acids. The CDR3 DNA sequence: TGCAGTGCTAGATCAGGGATAAACACTGAAGCTTTCTTT. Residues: CSARSGINTEAFF.

CDR3 region: CASSLTVESYTF. As DNA, the CDR3 is TGTGCCAGCAGTTTAACAGTCGAAAGCTACACCTTC. This sequence joins TRBV12-3 or TRBV12-4 and TRBJ1-2; no clear D. The V end was cut by 2 bases, the J end by 9 bases, with 10 bases between. The length of the CDR3 is 12 residues.

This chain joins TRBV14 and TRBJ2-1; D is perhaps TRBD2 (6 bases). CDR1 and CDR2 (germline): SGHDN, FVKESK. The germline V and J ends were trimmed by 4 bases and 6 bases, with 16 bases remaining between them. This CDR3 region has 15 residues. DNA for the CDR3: TGTGCCAGCAGCCTTACGGGACTGGGGGGCAATGAGCAGTTCTTC. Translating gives CASSLTGLGGNEQFF.

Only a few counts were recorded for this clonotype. DNA of the CDR3: TGTGCCAGCAGCTCTCAGGGGGGAAACACCATATATTTT. Protein product: CASSSQGGNTIYF. The chain links TRBV7-2 to TRBJ1-3, with D tentatively TRBD1 (6 bases). Germline V gene lookup returns CDR1 SGHTA and CDR2 FQGNSA. The CDR3 is 13 residues long. V was cut by 4 bases and J by 4 bases, with 8 bases left in between.

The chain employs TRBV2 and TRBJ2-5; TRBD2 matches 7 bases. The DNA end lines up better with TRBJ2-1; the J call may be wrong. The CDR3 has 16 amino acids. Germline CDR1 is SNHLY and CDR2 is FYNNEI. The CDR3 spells CASSEEALAVGETQFF. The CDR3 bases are TGTGCCAGCAGTGAAGAGGCTCTAGCGGTGGGAGAGACCCAGTTCTTC.

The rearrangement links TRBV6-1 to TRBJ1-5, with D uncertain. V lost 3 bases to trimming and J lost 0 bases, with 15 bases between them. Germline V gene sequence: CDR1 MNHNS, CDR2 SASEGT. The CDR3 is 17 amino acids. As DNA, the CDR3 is TGTGCCAGCAGTGATTGGGTGCCCGCGGTTAGCAATCAGCCCCAGCATTTT. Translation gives CASSDWVPAVSNQPQHF.

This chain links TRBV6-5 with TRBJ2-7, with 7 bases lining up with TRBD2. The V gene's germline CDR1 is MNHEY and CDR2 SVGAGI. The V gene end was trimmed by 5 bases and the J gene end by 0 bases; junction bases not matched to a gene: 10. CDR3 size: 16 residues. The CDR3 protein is CASSPRLALSSYEQYF. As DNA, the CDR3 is TGTGCCAGCAGTCCAAGACTAGCTCTGAGCTCCTACGAGCAGTACTTC.

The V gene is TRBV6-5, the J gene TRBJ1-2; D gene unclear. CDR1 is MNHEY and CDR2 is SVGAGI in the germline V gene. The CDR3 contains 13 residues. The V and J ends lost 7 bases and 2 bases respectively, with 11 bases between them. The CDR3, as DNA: TGTGCCAGCAAAAGAGCAGCCAACTATGGCTACACCTTC. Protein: CASKRAANYGYTF.

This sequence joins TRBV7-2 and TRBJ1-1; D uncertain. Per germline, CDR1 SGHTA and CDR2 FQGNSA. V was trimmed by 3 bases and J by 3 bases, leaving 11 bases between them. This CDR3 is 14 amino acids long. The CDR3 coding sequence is TGTGCCAGCAGCTTCAAGGGATCGGACACTGAAGCTTTCTTT. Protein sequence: CASSFKGSDTEAFF.

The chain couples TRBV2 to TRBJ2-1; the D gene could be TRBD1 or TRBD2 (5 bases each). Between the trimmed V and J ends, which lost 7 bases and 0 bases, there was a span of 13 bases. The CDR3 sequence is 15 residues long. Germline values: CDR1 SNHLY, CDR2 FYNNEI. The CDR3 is CASTWGLSSYNEQFF. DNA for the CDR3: TGTGCCAGCACCTGGGGGTTGAGCTCCTACAATGAGCAGTTCTTC.

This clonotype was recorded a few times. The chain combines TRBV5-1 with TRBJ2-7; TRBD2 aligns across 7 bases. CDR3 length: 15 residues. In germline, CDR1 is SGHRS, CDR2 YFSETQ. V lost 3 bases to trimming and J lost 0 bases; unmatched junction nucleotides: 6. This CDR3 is CASSYTGTNSYEQYF. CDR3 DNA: TGCGCCAGCAGCTATACCGGGACTAACTCCTACGAGCAGTACTTC.

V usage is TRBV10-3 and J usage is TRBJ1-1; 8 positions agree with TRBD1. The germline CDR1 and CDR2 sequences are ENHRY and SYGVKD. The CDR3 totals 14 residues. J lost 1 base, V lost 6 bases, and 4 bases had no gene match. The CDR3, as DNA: TGTGCCATCAGGGAGACAGGGGCGAACACTGAAGCTTTCTTT. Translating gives CAIRETGANTEAFF.

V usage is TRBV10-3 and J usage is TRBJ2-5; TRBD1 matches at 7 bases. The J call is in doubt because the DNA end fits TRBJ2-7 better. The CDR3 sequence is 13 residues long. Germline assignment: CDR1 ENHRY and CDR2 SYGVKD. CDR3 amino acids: CAINSDREYEQYF. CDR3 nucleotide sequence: TGTGCCATCAACTCCGACAGGGAGTACGAGCAGTACTTC.

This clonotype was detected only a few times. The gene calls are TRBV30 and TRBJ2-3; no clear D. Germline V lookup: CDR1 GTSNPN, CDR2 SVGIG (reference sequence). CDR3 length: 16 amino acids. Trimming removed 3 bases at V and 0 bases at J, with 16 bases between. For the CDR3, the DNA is TGTGCCTGGAGCGGCCTCCTAGGGCATAGCACAGATACGCAGTATTTT. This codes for CAWSGLLGHSTDTQYF.

CDR3 amino acids: CASSLERGIYNEQFF. The CDR3, as DNA: TGTGCCAGCAGCTTAGAGCGGGGGATATACAATGAGCAGTTCTTC. The rearrangement joins TRBV7-2 to TRBJ2-1, with 8 bases lining up with TRBD2. Trimming took 1 base from V and 4 from J; bases not matched to a gene: 3. Per germline, CDR1 SGHTA and CDR2 FQGNSA. CDR3 length equals 15 residues.

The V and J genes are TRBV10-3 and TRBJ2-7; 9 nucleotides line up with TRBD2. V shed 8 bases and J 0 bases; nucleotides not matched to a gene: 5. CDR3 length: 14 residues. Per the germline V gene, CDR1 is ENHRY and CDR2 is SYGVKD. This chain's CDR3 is CAIQSTSGSYEQYF. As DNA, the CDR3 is TGTGCCATCCAATCGACTAGCGGCTCCTACGAGCAGTACTTC.

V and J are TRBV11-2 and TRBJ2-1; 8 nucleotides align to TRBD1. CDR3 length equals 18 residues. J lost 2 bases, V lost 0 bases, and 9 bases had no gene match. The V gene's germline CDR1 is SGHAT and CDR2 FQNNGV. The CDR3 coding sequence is TGTGCCAGCAGCTTAGATCCTGCGACAGGGGTTGCCTACAATGAGCAGTTCTTC. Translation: CASSLDPATGVAYNEQFF.

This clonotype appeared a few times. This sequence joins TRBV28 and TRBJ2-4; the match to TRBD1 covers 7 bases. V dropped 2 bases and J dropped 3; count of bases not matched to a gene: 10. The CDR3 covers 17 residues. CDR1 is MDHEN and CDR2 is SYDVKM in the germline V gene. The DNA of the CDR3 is TGTGCCAGCAGTTTAAGAACCGGGGCAGGGGGCAAAAACATTCAGTACTTC. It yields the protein CASSLRTGAGGKNIQYF.

The CDR3, as DNA: TGTGCCAGCAGCTTTCCACATAAGTCTGAAGCTTTCTTT. This gives the protein CASSFPHKSEAFF. J is TRBJ1-1 and V is TRBV11-3; D uncertain. The V end was cut by 3 bases, the J end by 6 bases, with 11 bases between. Per germline, CDR1 SGHNT and CDR2 YENEEA. The CDR3 is 13 amino acids.

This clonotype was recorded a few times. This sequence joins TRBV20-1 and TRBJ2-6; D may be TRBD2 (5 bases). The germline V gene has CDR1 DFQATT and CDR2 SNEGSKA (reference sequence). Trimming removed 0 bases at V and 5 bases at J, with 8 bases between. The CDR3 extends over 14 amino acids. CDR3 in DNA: TGCAGTGCTAGAGAGGGGAGTCGGGCCAACGTCCTGACTTTC. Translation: CSAREGSRANVLTF.

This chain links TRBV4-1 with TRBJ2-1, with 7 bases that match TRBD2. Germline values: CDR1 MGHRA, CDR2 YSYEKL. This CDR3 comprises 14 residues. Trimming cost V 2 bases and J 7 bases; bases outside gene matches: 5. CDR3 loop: CASSQPLALNEQFF. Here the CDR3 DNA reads TGCGCCAGCAGCCAACCACTAGCGTTGAATGAGCAGTTCTTC.

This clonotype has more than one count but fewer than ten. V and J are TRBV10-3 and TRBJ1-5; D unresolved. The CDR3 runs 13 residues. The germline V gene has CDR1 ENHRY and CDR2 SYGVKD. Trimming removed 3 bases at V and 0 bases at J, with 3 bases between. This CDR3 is CAISEHSNQPQHF. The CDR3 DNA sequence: TGTGCCATCAGTGAACATAGCAATCAGCCCCAGCATTTT.

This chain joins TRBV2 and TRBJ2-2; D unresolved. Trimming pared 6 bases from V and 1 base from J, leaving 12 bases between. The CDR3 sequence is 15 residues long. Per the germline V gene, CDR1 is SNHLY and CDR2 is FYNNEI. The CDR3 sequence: CASRTSVVNTGELFF. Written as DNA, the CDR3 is TGTGCCAGCAGGACCTCGGTTGTGAACACCGGGGAGCTGTTTTTT.

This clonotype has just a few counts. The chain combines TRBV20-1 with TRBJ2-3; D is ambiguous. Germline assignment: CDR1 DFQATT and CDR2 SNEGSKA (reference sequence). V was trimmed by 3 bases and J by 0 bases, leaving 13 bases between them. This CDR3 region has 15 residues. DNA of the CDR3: TGCAGTGCTAGTGAGTACTACTCTAGCACAGATACGCAGTATTTT. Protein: CSASEYYSSTDTQYF.

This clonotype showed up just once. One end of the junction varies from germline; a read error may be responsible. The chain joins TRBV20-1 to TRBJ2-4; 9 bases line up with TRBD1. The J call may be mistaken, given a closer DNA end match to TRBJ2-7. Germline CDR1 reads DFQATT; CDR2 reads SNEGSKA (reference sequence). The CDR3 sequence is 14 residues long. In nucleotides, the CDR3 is TGCGGTGCTCTCGGACAGGGGATTTACTACGAGCAGTACTTC. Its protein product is CGALGQGIYYEQYF.

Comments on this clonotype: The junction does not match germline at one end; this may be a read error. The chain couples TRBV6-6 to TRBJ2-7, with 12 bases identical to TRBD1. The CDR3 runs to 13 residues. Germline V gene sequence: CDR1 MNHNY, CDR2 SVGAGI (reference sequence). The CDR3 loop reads CASSPGTGGERYF. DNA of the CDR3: TGTGCCAGCAGCCCAGGGACAGGGGGCGAGCGGTACTTC.